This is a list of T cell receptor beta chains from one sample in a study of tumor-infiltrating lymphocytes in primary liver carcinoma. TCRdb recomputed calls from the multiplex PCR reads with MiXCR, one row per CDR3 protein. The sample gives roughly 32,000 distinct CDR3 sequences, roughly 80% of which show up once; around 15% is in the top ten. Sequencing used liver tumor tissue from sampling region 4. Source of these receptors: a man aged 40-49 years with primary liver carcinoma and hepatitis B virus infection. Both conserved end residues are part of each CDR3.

CDR3: CANNYRPSNQSQHF
J: TRBJ1-5
V: TRBV6-2/TRBV6-3

CDR3: CATRWGVTSYEQYF
J: TRBJ2-7
V: TRBV11-3

CDR3: CASSRRSSGNTKTQYF
J: TRBJ2-3
V: TRBV11-2

CDR3: CASSYQGGGPGNEQFF
J: TRBJ2-1
V: TRBV6-6

CDR3: CAWSVSVRLETQYF
J: TRBJ2-5
V: TRBV30

CDR3: CGLETDRGRAETQYF
J: TRBJ2-5
V: TRBV29-1

CDR3: CATSDSKGGVNIQYF
J: TRBJ2-4
V: TRBV24-1

CDR3: CASSLTSVRAHGQFF
J: TRBJ2-1
V: TRBV5-1

CDR3: CASSWGQAMNTVALF
J: TRBJ1-1
V: TRBV5-1

CDR3: CVSSSGLAGGNIGELFF
J: TRBJ2-2
V: TRBV28

CDR3: CARRGKGSYEQYF
J: TRBJ2-7
V: TRBV11-1

CDR3: CASSSDRVETQYF
J: TRBJ2-5
V: TRBV5-4

CDR3: CASSPDGRQETQYF
J: TRBJ2-5
V: TRBV6-2/TRBV6-3

CDR3: CARSGTSGFYEQNF
J: TRBJ2-7
V: TRBV30

CDR3: CARTGLVGSYEQYF
J: TRBJ2-7
V: TRBV21-1

CDR3: CASTQNERADF
J: TRBJ2-3
V: TRBV5-4

CDR3: CSFRTSGGWAETRYF
J: TRBJ2-5
V: TRBV29-1

CDR3: CASSLTGVSYGYTF
J: TRBJ1-2
V: TRBV11-1

CDR3: CANSFSGPLDNEQFF
J: TRBJ2-1
V: TRBV11-2

CDR3: CAWRDRRNTEAFF
J: TRBJ1-1
V: TRBV30

CDR3: CVSSSGTSGRYSDTQCF
J: TRBJ2-3
V: TRBV28

CDR3: CAISLRVRAHEQYF
J: TRBJ2-7
V: TRBV6-2/TRBV6-3

CDR3: CASSPRGLIGYGYTF
J: TRBJ1-2
V: TRBV12-3/TRBV12-4

CDR3: CVSSRISGQLNYNEQFF
J: TRBJ2-1
V: TRBV7-9

CDR3: CASTAGGSYNEQFF
J: TRBJ2-1
V: TRBV25-1

CDR3: CASSYGQTQNF
J: TRBJ2-5
V: TRBV7-9

CDR3: CRARFGASAPYEQYF
J: TRBJ2-7
V: TRBV20-1

CDR3: CAGRESRQGLFGEQYF
J: TRBJ2-7
V: TRBV2

CDR3: CASSRRGQQETQYF
J: TRBJ2-5
V: TRBV5-1

CDR3: CASNLGASGQETQYF
J: TRBJ2-5
V: TRBV11-2

CDR3: CARSRRSTGNTDTQYF
J: TRBJ2-3
V: TRBV11-2

CDR3: CASSSNLLPYEQYF
J: TRBJ2-7
V: TRBV7-9

CDR3: CASSLLANSNQPQHF
J: TRBJ1-5
V: TRBV12-3/TRBV12-4

CDR3: CASSLGQDNEQFF
J: TRBJ2-1
V: TRBV12-3/TRBV12-4

CDR3: CTSSAGTRVNEQFF
J: TRBJ2-1
V: TRBV28

CDR3: CASSPRGGNPLERYF
J: TRBJ2-7
V: TRBV5-1

CDR3: CNVVGQFNQPQHF
J: TRBJ1-5
V: TRBV29-1

CDR3: CASSYPSGASSYNEELF
J: TRBJ2-1
V: TRBV6-2/TRBV6-3